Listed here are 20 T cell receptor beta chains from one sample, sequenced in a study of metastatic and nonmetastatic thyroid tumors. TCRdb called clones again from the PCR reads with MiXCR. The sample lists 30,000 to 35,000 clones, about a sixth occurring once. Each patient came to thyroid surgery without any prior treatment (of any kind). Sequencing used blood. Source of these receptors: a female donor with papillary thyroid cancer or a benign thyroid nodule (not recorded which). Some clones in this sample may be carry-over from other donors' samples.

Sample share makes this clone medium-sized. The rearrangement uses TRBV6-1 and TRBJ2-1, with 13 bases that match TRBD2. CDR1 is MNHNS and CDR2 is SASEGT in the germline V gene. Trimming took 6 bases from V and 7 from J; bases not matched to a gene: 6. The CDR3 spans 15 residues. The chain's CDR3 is CASSTLAGGPNEQFF. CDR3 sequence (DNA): TGTGCCAGCAGCACACTAGCGGGAGGGCCAAATGAGCAGTTCTTC.

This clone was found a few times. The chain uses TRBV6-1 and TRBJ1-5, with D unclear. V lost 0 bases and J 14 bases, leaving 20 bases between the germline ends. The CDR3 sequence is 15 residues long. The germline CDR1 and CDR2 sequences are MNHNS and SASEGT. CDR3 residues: CASSEAPDGGETKHF. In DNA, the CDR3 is TGTGCCAGCAGTGAAGCGCCGGACGGCGGGGAGACCAAGCATTTT.

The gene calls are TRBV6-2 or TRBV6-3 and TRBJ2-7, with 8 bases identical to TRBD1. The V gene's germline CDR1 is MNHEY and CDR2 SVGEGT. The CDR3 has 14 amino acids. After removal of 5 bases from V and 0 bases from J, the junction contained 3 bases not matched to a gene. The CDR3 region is CASSRQGISYEQYF. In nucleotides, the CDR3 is TGTGCCAGCAGTCGACAGGGGATCTCCTACGAGCAGTACTTC.

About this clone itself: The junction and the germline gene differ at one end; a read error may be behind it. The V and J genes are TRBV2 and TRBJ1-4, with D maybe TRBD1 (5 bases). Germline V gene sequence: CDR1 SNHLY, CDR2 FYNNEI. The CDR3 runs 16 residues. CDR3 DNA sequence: TGTGTCAGCAGTGAAGATGTCAGCAGGGCCGTAGGAAAACTGTTTTTT. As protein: CVSSEDVSRAVGKLFF. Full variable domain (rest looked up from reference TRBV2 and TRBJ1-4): EPEVTQTPSHQVTQMGQEVILRCVPISNHLYFYWYRQILGQKVEFLVSFYNNEISEKSEIFDDQFSVERPDGSNFTLKIRSTKLEDSAMYFCVSSEDVSRAVGKLFFGSGTQLSVL.

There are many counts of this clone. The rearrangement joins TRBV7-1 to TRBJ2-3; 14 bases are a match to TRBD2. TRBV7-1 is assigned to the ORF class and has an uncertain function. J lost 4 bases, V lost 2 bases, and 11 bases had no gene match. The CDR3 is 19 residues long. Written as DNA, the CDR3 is TGTGCCAGCAGCTCACTGGTCGGGACTAGCGGGAGTAAGGCAGATACGCAGTATTTT. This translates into CASSSLVGTSGSKADTQYF.

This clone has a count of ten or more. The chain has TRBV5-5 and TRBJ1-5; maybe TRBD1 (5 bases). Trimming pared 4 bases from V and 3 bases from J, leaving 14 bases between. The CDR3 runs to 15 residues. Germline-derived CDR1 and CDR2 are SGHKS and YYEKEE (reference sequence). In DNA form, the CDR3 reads TGTGCCAGCAGCCGCGGACTGGGACTCAATCAGCCCCAGCATTTT. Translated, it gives CASSRGLGLNQPQHF.

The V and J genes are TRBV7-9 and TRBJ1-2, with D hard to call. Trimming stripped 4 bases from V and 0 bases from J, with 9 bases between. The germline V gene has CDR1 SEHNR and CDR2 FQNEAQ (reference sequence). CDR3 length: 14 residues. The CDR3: CASSSSGANYGYTF. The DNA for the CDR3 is TGTGCCAGCAGCTCAAGCGGGGCTAACTATGGCTACACCTTC.

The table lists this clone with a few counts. The CDR3 DNA is TGTGCCAGCAGTGACCTCGGACGGCGCACCTGTGAGCTGTTTTTT. This sequence encodes CASSDLGRRTCELFF. The genes are TRBV6-1 and TRBJ2-2; unclear D gene. CDR3 size: 15 residues. Trimming took off 3 bases at V and 11 bases at J, with 19 bases between the two ends. Germline CDR1 is MNHNS and CDR2 is SASEGT.

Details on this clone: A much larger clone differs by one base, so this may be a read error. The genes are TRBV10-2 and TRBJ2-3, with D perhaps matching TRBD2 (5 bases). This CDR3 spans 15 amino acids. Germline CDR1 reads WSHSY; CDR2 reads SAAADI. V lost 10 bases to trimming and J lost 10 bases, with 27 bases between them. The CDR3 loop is CAIYAGLPPADAQYF. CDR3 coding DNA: TGCGCCATTTATGCGGGCCTCCCACCAGCTGATGCGCAGTATTTT.

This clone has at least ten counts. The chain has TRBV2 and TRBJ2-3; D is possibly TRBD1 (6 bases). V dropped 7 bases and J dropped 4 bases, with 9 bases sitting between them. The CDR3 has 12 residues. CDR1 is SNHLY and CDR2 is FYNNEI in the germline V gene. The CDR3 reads CASTDSPDTQYF. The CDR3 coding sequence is TGTGCCAGCACGGACAGTCCAGATACGCAGTATTTT.

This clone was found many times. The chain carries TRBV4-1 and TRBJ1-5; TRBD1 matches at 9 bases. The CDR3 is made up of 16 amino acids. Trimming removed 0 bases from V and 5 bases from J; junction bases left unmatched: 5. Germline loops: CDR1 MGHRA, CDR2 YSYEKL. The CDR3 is CASSQEPGQGYQPQHF. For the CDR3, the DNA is TGCGCCAGCAGCCAAGAACCGGGACAGGGCTATCAGCCCCAGCATTTT.

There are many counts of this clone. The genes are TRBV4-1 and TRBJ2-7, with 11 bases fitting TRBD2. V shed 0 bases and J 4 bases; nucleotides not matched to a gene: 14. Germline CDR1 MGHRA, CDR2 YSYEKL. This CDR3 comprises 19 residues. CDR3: CASSQEGPGVAGGGYEQYF. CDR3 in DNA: TGCGCCAGCAGCCAAGAAGGGCCGGGGGTAGCGGGAGGGGGGTACGAGCAGTACTTC.

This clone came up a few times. The CDR3 region has the DNA TGCAGTACCCCCGTCACAGATACGCAGTATTTT. Translation: CSTPVTDTQYF. This chain uses TRBV20-1 with TRBJ2-3; unclear D gene. Between the trimmed V and J ends, which lost 8 bases and 2 bases, there was a span of 8 bases. CDR1 DFQATT and CDR2 SNEGSKA come from the germline V gene (reference sequence). The CDR3 totals 11 residues.

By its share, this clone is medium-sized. CDR3 sequence: CASSEVAGNGNTIYF. Written as DNA, the CDR3 is TGTGCCAGCAGTGAAGTTGCAGGGAATGGAAACACCATATATTTT. The rearrangement uses TRBV6-1 and TRBJ1-3; D might be TRBD1 (5 bases). The CDR3 is 15 amino acids. Germline-derived CDR1 and CDR2 are MNHNS and SASEGT. Trimming cost V 1 base and J 3 bases, with 10 bases left between them.

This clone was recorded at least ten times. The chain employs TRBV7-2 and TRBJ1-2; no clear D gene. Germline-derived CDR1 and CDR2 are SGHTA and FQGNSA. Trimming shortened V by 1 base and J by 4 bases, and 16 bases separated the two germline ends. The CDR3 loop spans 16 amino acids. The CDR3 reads CASSLGPSPGGYGYTF. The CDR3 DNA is TGTGCCAGCAGCTTAGGGCCCTCTCCAGGCGGCTATGGCTACACCTTC. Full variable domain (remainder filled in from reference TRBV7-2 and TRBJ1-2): GAGVSQSPSNKVTEKGKDVELRCDPISGHTALYWYRQSLGQGLEFLIYFQGNSAPDKSGLPSDRFSAERTGGSVSTLTIQRTQQEDSAVYLCASSLGPSPGGYGYTFGSGTRLTVV.

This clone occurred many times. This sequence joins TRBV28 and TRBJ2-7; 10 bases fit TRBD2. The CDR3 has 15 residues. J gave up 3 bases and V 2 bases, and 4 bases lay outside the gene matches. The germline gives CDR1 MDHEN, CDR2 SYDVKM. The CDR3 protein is CASSLGLAENYEQYF. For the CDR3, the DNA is TGTGCCAGCAGTTTAGGACTAGCGGAGAACTACGAGCAGTACTTC.

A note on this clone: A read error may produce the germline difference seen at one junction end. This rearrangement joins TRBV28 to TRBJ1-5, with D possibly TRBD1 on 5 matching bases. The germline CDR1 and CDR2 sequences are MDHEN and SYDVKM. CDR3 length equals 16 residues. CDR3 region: CAGSFGSPGGNQPQHF. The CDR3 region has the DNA TGTGCCGGCAGTTTCGGATCCCCGGGGGGCAATCAGCCCCAGCATTTT.

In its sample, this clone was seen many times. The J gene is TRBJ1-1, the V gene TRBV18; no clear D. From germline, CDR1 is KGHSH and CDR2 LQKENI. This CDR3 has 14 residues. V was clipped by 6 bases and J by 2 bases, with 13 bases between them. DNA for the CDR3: TGTGCCAGCTCGCCAACCCGGGGAAACACTGAAGCTTTCTTT. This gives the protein CASSPTRGNTEAFF.

The CDR3 region is CASSRKYVYEQYF. The CDR3 nucleotides read TGTGCCAGCAGCCGAAAATACGTCTACGAGCAGTACTTC. The chain recombines TRBV12-3 or TRBV12-4 with TRBJ2-7; D ambiguous. This CDR3 comprises 13 residues. V lost 6 bases and J lost 3, with 12 bases in between.

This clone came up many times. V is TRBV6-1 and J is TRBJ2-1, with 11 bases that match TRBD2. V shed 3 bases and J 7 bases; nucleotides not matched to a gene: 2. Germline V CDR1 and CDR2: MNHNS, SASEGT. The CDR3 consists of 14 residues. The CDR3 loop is CASSEGLAANEQFF. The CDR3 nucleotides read TGTGCCAGCAGTGAGGGACTAGCGGCTAATGAGCAGTTCTTC.